Shown below are 28 T cell receptor beta chains from a single sample sequenced in a study of T cell responses to AZD1222 COVID-19 vaccine (dated by TCRdb to about 2021). What the time point label conveys for this sample: about 28 days (+/-7) after the second vaccine dose. Library prep was done by the immunoSEQ multiplex PCR assay. TCRdb took this table from immuneACCESS and kept in-frame rearrangements with V and J called. Such tables lack part of the clones; where checked against another copy, unresolved V genes explain under half of the gap, and the rest is unexplained. Present in this sample are about 130,000 clones, 92% of which were seen just once. The ten top clones hold around 3.3% of the sample. Here the sequenced sample was peripheral blood, taken 28 days after the second AZD1222 dose. All receptors come from an adult who received the AZD1222 COVID-19 vaccine.

This clone was counted a single time. The chain joins TRBV5-6 to TRBJ2-1; TRBD2 matches 12 bases. From germline, CDR1 is SGHDT and CDR2 YYEEEE. Trimming at V came to 3 bases and at J to 4 bases, leaving 8 bases not matched to a gene. The CDR3 sequence is 17 residues long. The DNA of the CDR3 is TGTGCCAGCAGCTACCCTCCCGGGACTAGCGGGTACAATGAGCAGTTCTTC. Its translation is CASSYPPGTSGYNEQFF.

The V and J genes are TRBV30 and TRBJ2-7, with TRBD2 matching over 7 bases. Germline V gene lookup returns CDR1 GTSNPN and CDR2 SVGIG (reference sequence). V trimming: 5 bases; J trimming: 3 bases; junction bases outside the gene matches: 13. This CDR3 spans 15 amino acids. CDR3 loop: CAWEPPSGDGYEQYF. The DNA of the CDR3 is TGTGCCTGGGAACCCCCGAGCGGGGACGGCTACGAGCAGTACTTC.

The genes are TRBV27 and TRBJ2-3; D could derive from TRBD1 or TRBD2 (5 bases each). Trimming shortened V by 0 bases and J by 0 bases, and 13 bases separated the two germline ends. CDR1 and CDR2 (germline): MNHEY, SMNVEV (reference sequence). The CDR3 runs 17 residues. This CDR3 reads CASSLSGTAFSTDTQYF. CDR3 coding DNA: TGTGCCAGCAGTTTATCGGGGACGGCTTTTAGCACAGATACGCAGTATTTT.

The CDR3 DNA sequence: TGTGCCAGCAGTTACAGACGGACAGGGTTCGGCCAAGAGACCCAGTACTTC. Translating gives CASSYRRTGFGQETQYF. The chain has TRBV6-2 or TRBV6-3 and TRBJ2-5, with 8 positions matching TRBD1. Germline V gene sequence: CDR1 MNHEY, CDR2 SVGEGT. Trimming at V came to 2 bases and at J to 1 base, leaving 9 bases not matched to a gene. The CDR3 is 17 residues long.

The chain is built from TRBV5-6 and TRBJ1-5, with a weak D call TRBD1 (5 bases). CDR1 and CDR2 from the germline V gene are SGHDT and YYEEEE. V gave up 4 bases and J gave up 0 bases, with 17 bases separating them. CDR3 length equals 17 residues. CDR3 sequence reads: CASSAYSGIYSNQPQHF. CDR3 DNA sequence: TGTGCCAGCAGCGCATACTCAGGGATATATAGCAATCAGCCCCAGCATTTT.

The CDR3 protein is CASSLGTDYEQYF. CDR3 sequence (DNA): TGTGCCAGCAGCCTCGGGACAGACTACGAGCAGTACTTC. V and J are TRBV28 and TRBJ2-7; 7 bases agree with TRBD1. This CDR3 is built from 13 residues. The trim removed 6 bases at V and 3 bases at J, leaving 5 bases unmatched. The germline CDR1 and CDR2 sequences are MDHEN and SYDVKM.

J is TRBJ1-6 and V is TRBV6-6, with 10 bases lining up with TRBD1. The ends lost 7 bases at V and 8 bases at J; junction bases unmatched: 8. The CDR3 has 15 residues. The germline V gene has CDR1 MNHNY and CDR2 SVGAGI (reference sequence). The CDR3 coding sequence is TGTGCCAGCATTCGGGACAGGGGTTCATATTCACCCCTCCACTTT. It yields the protein CASIRDRGSYSPLHF.

The chain joins TRBV9 to TRBJ1-3; D not certain. Trimming took off 0 bases at V and 2 bases at J, with 9 bases between the two ends. Germline CDR1 and CDR2: SGDLS and YYNGEE. CDR3 length: 15 residues. Here the CDR3 reads CASSVGIRAGNTIYF. The CDR3 region has the DNA TGTGCCAGCAGCGTAGGGATACGGGCTGGAAACACCATATATTTT.

The chain couples TRBV5-5 to TRBJ1-1, with D maybe TRBD1 (6 bases). This CDR3 comprises 13 residues. V shed 3 bases and J shed 10 bases, with 16 bases lying between them. In germline, CDR1 is SGHKS, CDR2 YYEKEE (reference sequence). CDR3: CASSYGTPSVAFF. The CDR3 coding sequence is TGTGCCAGCAGCTACGGGACACCATCAGTAGCTTTCTTT.

The chain links TRBV27 to TRBJ2-6; TRBD2 is a possible D gene (5 bases). The CDR3 sequence is 18 residues long. Deletions cut 1 base from V and 0 bases from J, with 13 bases between. CDR1 MNHEY and CDR2 SMNVEV come from the germline V gene (reference sequence). In DNA form, the CDR3 reads TGTGCCAGCAGTTTATACGCGGGTCGGAACTCTGGGGCCAACGTCCTGACTTTC. As protein: CASSLYAGRNSGANVLTF.

The chain has TRBV15 and TRBJ1-2; a weak D match, TRBD1 (6 bases). Germline-derived CDR1 and CDR2 are LNHNV and YYDKDF (reference sequence). Between the trimmed V and J ends, which lost 5 bases and 8 bases, there was a span of 18 bases. The CDR3 is 14 residues long. CDR3 in amino acids: CATSLSRDIGGYTF. The CDR3 region has the DNA TGTGCCACCAGCCTATCCCGGGACATAGGAGGCTACACCTTC.

The V gene is TRBV5-6, the J gene TRBJ1-3; D is undetermined. The germline V gene has CDR1 SGHDT and CDR2 YYEEEE. This CDR3 is built from 12 residues. V was pared by 2 bases and J by 4 bases, with 4 bases between. For the CDR3, the DNA is TGTGCCAGCAGCTTCCTCGGAAACACCATATATTTT. This gives the protein CASSFLGNTIYF.

V usage is TRBV10-3 and J usage is TRBJ1-1, with no clear D. The CDR3 has 17 amino acids. Trimming cost V 2 bases and J 0 bases, with 16 bases left between them. Germline-derived CDR1 and CDR2 are ENHRY and SYGVKD. The CDR3 region is CAISETRGTEVNTEAFF. CDR3 coding DNA: TGTGCCATCAGTGAGACCCGGGGTACGGAGGTGAACACTGAAGCTTTCTTT.

The rearrangement joins TRBV9 to TRBJ2-1; D remains unclear. From germline, CDR1 is SGDLS and CDR2 YYNGEE. CDR3 size: 13 residues. The V end lost 0 bases, the J end lost 2 bases, and 3 bases lay between the germline ends. DNA for the CDR3: TGTGCCAGCAGCGTAGCTGCCTACAATGAGCAGTTCTTC. Translated, it gives CASSVAAYNEQFF. Based on the CDR3 plus reference TRBV9 and TRBJ2-1, the full variable domain is DSGVTQTPKHLITATGQRVTLRCSPRSGDLSVYWYQQSLDQGLQFLIQYYNGEERAKGNILERFSAQQFPDLHSELNLSSLELGDSALYFCASSVAAYNEQFFGPGTRLTVL.

This chain connects TRBV19 to TRBJ1-3, with 7 bases aligning to TRBD1. Germline values: CDR1 LNHDA, CDR2 SQIVND (reference sequence). This CDR3 comprises 14 residues. V lost 9 bases, J lost 2 bases, and 7 bases stayed unmatched. CDR3 DNA: TGTGCCAGCCGACAGGGTATCGCTGGAAACACCATATATTTT. It yields the protein CASRQGIAGNTIYF.

The gene calls are TRBV5-1 and TRBJ1-2; tentatively, D is TRBD1 (6 bases). The V gene's germline CDR1 is SGHRS and CDR2 YFSETQ. V was clipped by 0 bases and J by 6 bases, with 15 bases between them. CDR3 size: 15 residues. CDR3 coding DNA: TGCGCCAGCAGCTTGGCGGGGGGCGGAGGTCATGGCTACACCTTC. Its protein is CASSLAGGGGHGYTF.

The gene calls are TRBV6-5 and TRBJ2-2, with TRBD2 matching 7 bases. Germline lookup yields CDR1 MNHEY and CDR2 SVGAGI. V was clipped by 7 bases and J by 6 bases; unmatched bases: 8. The length of the CDR3 is 14 residues. The CDR3 coding sequence is TGTGCCAGCAAAAGTAGCGGGTCTGCCGGGGAGCTGTTTTTT. Translation gives CASKSSGSAGELFF.

The chain is built from TRBV5-1 and TRBJ2-7; D call uncertain. Per germline, CDR1 SGHRS and CDR2 YFSETQ. CDR3 length: 17 amino acids. Trimming removed 5 bases from V and 4 bases from J, with 25 bases in between. The DNA for the CDR3 is TGCGCCAGCAGGCGCGTCTCCGGGCCCGAAGTGGGGTACGAGCAGTACTTC. Protein: CASRRVSGPEVGYEQYF. Full variable domain (rest looked up from reference TRBV5-1 and TRBJ2-7): KAGVTQTPRYLIKTRGQQVTLSCSPISGHRSVSWYQQTPGQGLQFLFEYFSETQRNKGNFPGRFSGRQFSNSRSEMNVSTLELGDSALYLCASRRVSGPEVGYEQYFGPGTRLTVT.

The chain combines TRBV28 with TRBJ1-1, with 8 bases matching TRBD1. CDR3 length: 15 residues. Germline V CDR1 and CDR2: MDHEN, SYDVKM. Germline trimming cut 6 bases from V and 4 bases from J; bases unmatched to any gene: 10. The CDR3 bases are TGTGCCAGCAGACCTCCCGGACAGGGCGGCACTGAAGCTTTCTTT. This codes for CASRPPGQGGTEAFF.

This chain uses TRBV29-1 with TRBJ2-3, with TRBD2 matching 13 bases. The CDR3 spans 15 residues. CDR1 and CDR2 from the germline V gene are SQVTM and ANQGSEA. Losses at the gene ends were 6 bases for V and 4 bases for J; bases not matched to a gene: 7. CDR3 amino acids: CSVAPGLAGPDTQYF. CDR3 coding DNA: TGCAGCGTCGCACCGGGACTAGCGGGACCAGATACGCAGTATTTT.

The V call is TRBV7-6, the J call TRBJ1-4, with D possibly matching TRBD1 (5 bases). Trimming took 1 base from V and 2 from J, leaving 8 bases between them. Germline loops: CDR1 SGHVS, CDR2 FNYEAQ. The CDR3 loop spans 15 amino acids. Written as DNA, the CDR3 is TGTGCCAGCAGCTTAGTCTGGGGCACTAATGAAAAACTGTTTTTT. Amino acids: CASSLVWGTNEKLFF.

The chain joins TRBV5-1 to TRBJ2-1; TRBD1 matches 7 bases. The V gene's germline CDR1 is SGHRS and CDR2 YFSETQ. This CDR3 has 15 residues. V was pared by 2 bases and J by 2 bases, with 4 bases of the junction left unmatched. The CDR3 region has the DNA TGCGCCAGCAGCTTACAGGGGTCCCCCTACAATGAGCAGTTCTTC. Translation: CASSLQGSPYNEQFF.

V usage is TRBV10-1 and J usage is TRBJ1-2; D uncertain. CDR3 length: 13 amino acids. V was cut by 3 bases and J by 8 bases, with 13 bases left in between. CDR1 is WNHNN and CDR2 is SYGVQD in the germline V gene (reference sequence). In DNA form, the CDR3 reads TGCGCCAGCAGTGAAAGGGCAGGTAGCGGCTACACCTTC. It translates to CASSERAGSGYTF.

This chain links TRBV9 with TRBJ2-5; TRBD2 is a possible D gene (6 bases). Germline V gene sequence: CDR1 SGDLS, CDR2 YYNGEE. The CDR3 length is 16 residues. The ends were cut back, 0 bases at V and 4 bases at J, with 16 bases in the middle. Here the CDR3 DNA reads TGTGCCAGCAGCGTAGGCGGGGTTATTCAAGGAGAGACCCAGTACTTC. The encoded protein is CASSVGGVIQGETQYF. The full variable domain, with the rest looked up from reference TRBV9 and TRBJ2-5, is DSGVTQTPKHLITATGQRVTLRCSPRSGDLSVYWYQQSLDQGLQFLIQYYNGEERAKGNILERFSAQQFPDLHSELNLSSLELGDSALYFCASSVGGVIQGETQYFGPGTRLLVL.

This chain joins TRBV7-2 and TRBJ2-3, with a tentative D call TRBD1 (6 bases). Trimming removed 1 base from V and 5 bases from J, with 10 bases in between. Germline CDR1 reads SGHTA; CDR2 reads FQGNSA. The length of the CDR3 is 14 residues. The CDR3 is CASSLVGAGDTQYF. For the CDR3, the DNA is TGTGCCAGCAGCTTAGTGGGGGCGGGAGATACGCAGTATTTT.

This sequence joins TRBV18 and TRBJ2-5; 9 nucleotides agree with TRBD1. Germline V gene sequence: CDR1 KGHSH, CDR2 LQKENI. This CDR3 has 14 residues. The J segment lost 5 bases and the V segment lost 2 bases, leaving 3 bases of the junction unmatched. CDR3 sequence reads: CASSPSGTGETQYF. Here the CDR3 DNA reads TGTGCCAGCTCACCATCTGGGACAGGGGAGACCCAGTACTTC.

The V call is TRBV19, the J call TRBJ2-7; tentative D call: TRBD1 (6 bases). The germline V gene encodes CDR1 LNHDA and CDR2 SQIVND (reference sequence). The V end was cut by 5 bases, the J end by 6 bases, with 14 bases between. The CDR3 extends over 13 amino acids. The CDR3 here is CASSQGRGAEQYF. In DNA form, the CDR3 reads TGTGCCAGTAGTCAGGGCAGGGGCGCCGAGCAGTACTTC.

V gene TRBV19 combines with J gene TRBJ1-5; tentative D call: TRBD1 (6 bases). The CDR3 is 21 residues long. Trimming shortened V by 5 bases and J by 3 bases, and 32 bases separated the two germline ends. Germline V gene sequence: CDR1 LNHDA, CDR2 SQIVND (reference sequence). In nucleotides, the CDR3 is TGTGCCAGTAGTCCCAGCCCACAATCCGACAGGCTTGCGTACATCAATCAGCCCCAGCATTTT. Encoded protein: CASSPSPQSDRLAYINQPQHF.